This TCR beta chain was profiled in a study of blood T cell repertoires in COVID-19. The wider study: Material from acute and convalescent COVID-19 was sourced from the United States, Italy and Spain. Sources were T cells, B-cell-depleted T cells, or PBMCs; the material itself was cDNA or gDNA.

In the original processing: Amplifying reference gene primers gave estimates of nucleated cell counts. TCRdb keeps only in-frame clones here, not all; method: immunoSEQ multiplex PCR. The V and J calls and the clone size are those of that table, but D and trimming were determined from the DNA. The profile shows about 6,800 clones, 88% of them singletons. Germline V gene data show CDR1 as MDHEN and CDR2 as SYDVKM. This CDR3 comprises 14 residues. Trimming took off 7 bases at V and 3 bases at J, with 16 bases between the two ends. Input material: peripheral blood. This sequence was found in a human donor in a cohort sampled during active COVID-19. V and J are TRBV28 and TRBJ2-7; TRBD2 is a possible D gene (7 bases). CDR3 in amino acids: CASTVGGALYEQYF. The CDR3, as DNA: TGTGCCAGCACCGTGGGGGGGGCTCTCTACGAGCAGTACTTC.